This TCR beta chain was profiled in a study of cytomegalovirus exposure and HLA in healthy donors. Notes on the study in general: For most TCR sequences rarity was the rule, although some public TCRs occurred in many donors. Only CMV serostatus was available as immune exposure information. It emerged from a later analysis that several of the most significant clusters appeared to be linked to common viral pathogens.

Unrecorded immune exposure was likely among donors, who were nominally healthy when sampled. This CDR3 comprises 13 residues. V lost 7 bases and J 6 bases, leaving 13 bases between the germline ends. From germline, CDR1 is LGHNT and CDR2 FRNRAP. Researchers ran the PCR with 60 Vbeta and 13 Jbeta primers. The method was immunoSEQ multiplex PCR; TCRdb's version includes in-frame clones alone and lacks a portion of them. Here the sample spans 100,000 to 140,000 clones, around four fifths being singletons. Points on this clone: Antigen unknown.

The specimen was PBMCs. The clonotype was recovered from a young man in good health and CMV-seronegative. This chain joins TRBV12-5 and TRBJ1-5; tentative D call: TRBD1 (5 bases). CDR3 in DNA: TGTGCTAGTGAACCGGGGGGGGGTCAGCCCCAGCATTTT. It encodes CASEPGGGQPQHF.